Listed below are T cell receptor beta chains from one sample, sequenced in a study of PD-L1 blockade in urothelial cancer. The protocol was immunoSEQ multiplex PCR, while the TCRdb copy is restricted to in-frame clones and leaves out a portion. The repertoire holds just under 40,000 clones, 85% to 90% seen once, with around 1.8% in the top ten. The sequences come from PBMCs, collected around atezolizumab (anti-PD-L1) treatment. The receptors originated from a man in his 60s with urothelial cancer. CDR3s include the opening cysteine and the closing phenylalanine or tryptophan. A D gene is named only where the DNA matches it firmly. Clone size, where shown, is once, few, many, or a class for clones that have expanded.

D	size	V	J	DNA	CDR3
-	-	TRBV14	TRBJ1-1	TGTGCCAGCAGCCGGCGGGCAGGGGAGTCAATGAACACTGAAGCTTTCTTT	CASSRRAGESMNTEAFF
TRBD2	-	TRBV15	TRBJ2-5	TGTGCCACCAGCAGTCCGGTGGGCGGGGGACAGACCCAGTACTTC	CATSSPVGGGQTQYF
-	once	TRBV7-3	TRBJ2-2	TGTGCCAGCAGCCCAATCCAGAACACCGGGGAGCTGTTTTTT	CASSPIQNTGELFF
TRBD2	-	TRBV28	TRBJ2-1	TGTGCCAGCAGTTTATTGAGCGGGAGGGCCGTCGATGAGCAGTTCTTC	CASSLLSGRAVDEQFF
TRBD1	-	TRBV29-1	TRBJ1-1	TGCAGCGTTGCCGGGACAGGGGGCAGTGAAGCTTTCTTT	CSVAGTGGSEAFF
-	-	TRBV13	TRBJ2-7	TGTGCCAGCAGCTCAGCCTACGAGCAGTACTTC	CASSSAYEQYF
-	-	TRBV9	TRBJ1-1	TGTGCCAGCAGCGTTACAGGCAACACTGAAGCTTTCTTT	CASSVTGNTEAFF
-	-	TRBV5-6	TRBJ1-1	TGTGCCAGCATCAAACAGTCTACCACTGAAGCTTTCTTT	CASIKQSTTEAFF
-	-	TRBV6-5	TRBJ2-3	TGTGCCAGCAGACGACAGAGGACAGATACGCAGTATTTT	CASRRQRTDTQYF
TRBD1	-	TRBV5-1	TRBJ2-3	TGCGCCAGCAGCTTTGGACAGGGGAGAGATACGCAGTATTTT	CASSFGQGRDTQYF
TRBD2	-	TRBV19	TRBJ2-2	TGTGCCAGTAGTATGGCCAGCGGGAGTATCACCGGGGAGCTGTTTTTT	CASSMASGSITGELFF
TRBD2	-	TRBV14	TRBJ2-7	TGTGCCAGCAGCCAAGTTGCTGGCGGGAGGTTCTACGAGCAGTACTTC	CASSQVAGGRFYEQYF
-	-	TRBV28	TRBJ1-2	TGTGCCAGCAGTCAGGGGGGCTACACCTTC	CASSQGGYTF
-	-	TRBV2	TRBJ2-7	TGTGCCAGCAGTTCGGAGCCCTACGAGCAGTACTTC	CASSSEPYEQYF
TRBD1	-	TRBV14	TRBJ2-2	TGTGCCAGCAGCCAGAGGACAGGGTTGGGCACCGGGGAGCTGTTTTTT	CASSQRTGLGTGELFF
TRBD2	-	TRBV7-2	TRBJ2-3	TGTGCCAGCGACGAACTAGCGGGGGGGCTCACAGATACGCAGTATTTT	CASDELAGGLTDTQYF
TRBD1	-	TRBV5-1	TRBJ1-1	TGCGCCAGCAGCGGCGCCCAGGGGGTAAAGGTTGGCACTGAAGCTTTCTTT	CASSGAQGVKVGTEAFF
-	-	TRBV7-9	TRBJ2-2	TGTGCCAGCAGCTACCGCACGGGCGGGGAGCTGTTTTTT	CASSYRTGGELFF
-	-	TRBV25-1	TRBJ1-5	TGTGCCAGCAGTGAATGGGGGGAGAATCAGCCCCAGCATTTT	CASSEWGENQPQHF
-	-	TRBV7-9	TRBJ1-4	TGTGCCAGCAGCTCCCCTAGGGAAAAACTGTTTTTT	CASSSPREKLFF
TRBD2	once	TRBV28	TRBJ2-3	TGTGCCAGCAGTCGAAACGGACTAGCGGGGGGCACAGATACGCAGTATTTT	CASSRNGLAGGTDTQYF
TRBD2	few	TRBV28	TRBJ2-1	TGTGCCAGCAGTTACGAGACTAGCGGGGACTACAATGAGCAGTTCTTC	CASSYETSGDYNEQFF
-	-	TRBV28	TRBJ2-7	TGTGCCAGCAGGAAACTGGGGGCCGGGCAGTACTTC	CASRKLGAGQYF
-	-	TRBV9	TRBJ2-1	TGTGCCAGCAGCGAGGGGGTCTCCTACAATGAGCAGTTCTTC	CASSEGVSYNEQFF
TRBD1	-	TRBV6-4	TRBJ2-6	TGTGCCAGCTCCACCGGGACAGGGGGCGCTGGGGCCAACGTCCTGACTTTC	CASSTGTGGAGANVLTF
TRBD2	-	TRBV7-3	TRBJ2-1	TGTGCCAGCAGCCGTTCAGCGGGAGTCCCCTACAATGAGCAGTTCTTC	CASSRSAGVPYNEQFF
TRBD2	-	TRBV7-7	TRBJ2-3	TGTGCCAGCAGCCCGACCAGCGGGGGAGATACGCAGTATTTT	CASSPTSGGDTQYF
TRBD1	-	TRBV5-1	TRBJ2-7	TGCGCCAGCACGGACAGGGAGGCCTACGAGCAGTACTTC	CASTDREAYEQYF
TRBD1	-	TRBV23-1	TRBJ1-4	TGCGCCAGCAGTCAATCTCGACAGGGAAGTCGTAAGAATGAAAAACTGTTTTTT	CASSQSRQGSRKNEKLFF
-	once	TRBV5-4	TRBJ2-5	TGTGCCAGCAGCTTGGATCAGGGAAGACAAGAGACCCAGTACTTC	CASSLDQGRQETQYF
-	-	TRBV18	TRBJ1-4	TGTGCCAGCGCGCAATCTACAGGAGCTAATGAAAAACTGTTTTTT	CASAQSTGANEKLFF
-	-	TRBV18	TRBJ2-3	TGTGCCAGCTCACCCTCCAGACTGGGAGGTTCCGATACGCAGTATTTT	CASSPSRLGGSDTQYF
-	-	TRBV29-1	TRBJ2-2	TGCAGCGTTGAAGGCAGAGGATCAAACACCGGGGAGCTGTTTTTT	CSVEGRGSNTGELFF
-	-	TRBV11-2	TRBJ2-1	TGTGCCAGCAGCCTATACGCGGCGGGGAGCTCCTACAATGAGCAGTTCTTC	CASSLYAAGSSYNEQFF
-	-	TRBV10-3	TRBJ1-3	TGTGCCATCCCTTCCCGCTCTGGAAACACCATATATTTT	CAIPSRSGNTIYF
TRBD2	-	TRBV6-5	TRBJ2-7	TGTGCCAGCAGCTCGTCTAGCGGGGGGGCCTACGAGCAGTACTTC	CASSSSSGGAYEQYF
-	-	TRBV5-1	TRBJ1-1	TGCGCCAGCACCTCCACAGGGTTGACTGAAGCTTTCTTT	CASTSTGLTEAFF
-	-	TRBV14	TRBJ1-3	TGTGCCAGCAGCCAAGACGGCGGATTCTCTGGAAACACCATATATTTT	CASSQDGGFSGNTIYF
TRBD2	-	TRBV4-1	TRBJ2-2	TGCGCCAGCAGCCTCCATTGGACTAGCGGGAGGGCCGCGAACACCGGGGAGCTGTTTTTT	CASSLHWTSGRAANTGELFF
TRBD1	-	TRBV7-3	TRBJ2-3	TGTGCCAGCAGCTTAACCGCCGGGACAGGGGGAGATACGCAGTATTTT	CASSLTAGTGGDTQYF
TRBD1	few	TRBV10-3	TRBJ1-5	TGTGCCATCAGTGAGGGCAGGGGGCGAGATAGCAATCAGCCCCAGCATTTT	CAISEGRGRDSNQPQHF
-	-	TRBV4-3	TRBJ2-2	TGCGCCAGCAGCCAGGAAGCGGACGGCACCGGGGAGCTGTTTTTT	CASSQEADGTGELFF
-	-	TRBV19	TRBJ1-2	TGTGCCACCCGACTTAATGGGGCAACTTATGGCTACACCTTC	CATRLNGATYGYTF
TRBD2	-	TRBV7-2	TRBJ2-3	TGTGCCAGCAGCTCCAGCGGGGGTACAGATACGCAGTATTTT	CASSSSGGTDTQYF
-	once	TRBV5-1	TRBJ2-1	TGCGCCAGCAGCCTTAGCGGTCAAGAGGATGAGCAGTTCTTC	CASSLSGQEDEQFF
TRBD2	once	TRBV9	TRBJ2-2	TGTGCCAGCAGCGTAGGACTAGCGGGGGGGACCGGGGAGCTGTTTTTT	CASSVGLAGGTGELFF
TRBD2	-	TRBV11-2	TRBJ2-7	TGTGCCAGCAGCTTGGGCGGGAGGGTTTACGAGCAGTACTTC	CASSLGGRVYEQYF
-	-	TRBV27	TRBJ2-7	TGTGCCAGCAGTTTAGGGGCGGGAACCCGCGAGCAGTACTTC	CASSLGAGTREQYF
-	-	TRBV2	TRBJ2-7	TGTGCCAGCGGGCAAGCCTACGAGCAGTACTTC	CASGQAYEQYF
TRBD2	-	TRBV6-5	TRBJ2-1	TGTGCCAGCAGTGTTAGCGGGGGCTTCTATGAGCAGTTCTTC	CASSVSGGFYEQFF
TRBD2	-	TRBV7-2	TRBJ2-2	TGTGCCAGCAGCTTAGGCAGCGGGAGCCGCACCGGGGAGCTGTTTTTT	CASSLGSGSRTGELFF
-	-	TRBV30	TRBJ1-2	TGTGCCTTTCTGACGGGGGTTAGTGGCTACACCTTC	CAFLTGVSGYTF
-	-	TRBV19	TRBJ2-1	TGTGCCAGTACCCATCCAGATCTCCTTAAGCAGTTCTTC	CASTHPDLLKQFF
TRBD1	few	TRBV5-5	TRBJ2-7	TGTGCCAGCAGCTGGACAGGCAGCTCCTACGAGCAGTACTTC	CASSWTGSSYEQYF
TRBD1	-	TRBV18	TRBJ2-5	TGTGCCAGCTCACCCGGGACAGACCAAGAGACCCAGTACTTC	CASSPGTDQETQYF
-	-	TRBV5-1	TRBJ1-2	TGCGCCAGCAGGGAAGGACAGAGCTATGGCTACACCTTC	CASREGQSYGYTF
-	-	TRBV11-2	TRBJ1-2	TGTGCCAGCAGCTTAAGTGCGCGCAACTATGGCTACACCTTC	CASSLSARNYGYTF
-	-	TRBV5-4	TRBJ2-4	TGTGCCAGCAGCTCAATAGCCAAAAACATTCAGTACTTC	CASSSIAKNIQYF